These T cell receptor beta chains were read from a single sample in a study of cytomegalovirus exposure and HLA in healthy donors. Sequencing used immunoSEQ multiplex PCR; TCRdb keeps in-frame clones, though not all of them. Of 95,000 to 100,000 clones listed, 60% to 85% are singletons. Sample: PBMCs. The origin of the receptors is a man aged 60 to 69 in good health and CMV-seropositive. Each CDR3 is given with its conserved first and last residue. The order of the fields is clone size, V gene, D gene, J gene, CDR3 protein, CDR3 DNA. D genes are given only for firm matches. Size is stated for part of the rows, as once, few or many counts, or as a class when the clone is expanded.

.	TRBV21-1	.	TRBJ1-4	CASSKVGGDDIREKLFF	TGTGCCAGCAGCAAAGTAGGCGGAGACGATATACGGGAAAAACTGTTTTTT
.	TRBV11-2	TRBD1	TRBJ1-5	CASSWTGANQPQHF	TGTGCCAGCAGCTGGACAGGGGCCAATCAGCCCCAGCATTTT
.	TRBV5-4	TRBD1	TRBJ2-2	CASSSQGASGHTGELFF	TGTGCCAGCAGTAGCCAGGGGGCTTCGGGGCACACCGGGGAGCTGTTTTTT
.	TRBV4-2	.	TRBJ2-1	CASSQAGGGVRNEQFF	TGTGCCAGCAGCCAAGCGGGAGGGGGCGTAAGAAATGAGCAGTTCTTC
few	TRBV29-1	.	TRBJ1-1	CSAAEPNTEAFF	TGCAGCGCTGCCGAGCCAAATACTGAAGCTTTCTTT
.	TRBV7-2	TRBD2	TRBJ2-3	CASSFVSGVGDTQYF	TGTGCCAGCAGCTTCGTTAGCGGGGTCGGAGATACACAGTATTTT
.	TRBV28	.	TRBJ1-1	CATSGQLRLEAFF	TGTGCCACCTCCGGACAGTTAAGGCTTGAAGCTTTCTTT
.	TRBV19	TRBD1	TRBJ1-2	CASSFPGQGFVRGYTF	TGTGCCAGTAGTTTTCCGGGACAGGGCTTCGTTAGGGGCTACACCTTC
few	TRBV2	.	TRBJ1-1	CASTRVRVNTEAFF	TGTGCCAGCACGAGGGTTCGGGTGAACACTGAAGCTTTCTTT
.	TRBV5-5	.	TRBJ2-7	CASSFEKSYEQYF	TGTGCCAGCAGCTTTGAGAAGTCCTACGAGCAGTACTTC
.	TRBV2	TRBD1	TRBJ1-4	CASTPGQGWTNEKLFF	TGTGCCAGCACTCCGGGACAGGGGTGGACTAATGAAAAACTGTTTTTT
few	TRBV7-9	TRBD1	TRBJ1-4	CASSFPGQANEKLFF	TGTGCCAGCAGCTTCCCGGGACAGGCTAATGAAAAACTGTTTTTT
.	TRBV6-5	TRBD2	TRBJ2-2	CASSFLTSGRPGELFF	TGTGCCAGCAGTTTCTTGACTAGCGGCAGACCCGGGGAGCTGTTTTTT
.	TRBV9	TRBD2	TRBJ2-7	CASSVGGVGGYEQYF	TGTGCCAGCAGCGTAGGTGGGGTCGGGGGGTACGAGCAGTACTTC
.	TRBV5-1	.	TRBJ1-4	CASRQRPTNEKLFF	TGCGCCAGCCGACAGAGACCAACTAATGAAAAACTGTTTTTT
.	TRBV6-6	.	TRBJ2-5	CASWTTGRETQYF	TGTGCCAGCTGGACGACAGGGCGGGAAACCCAGTACTTC
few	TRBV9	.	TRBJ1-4	CASSASLDRPNEKLFF	TGTGCCAGCAGCGCCAGCCTCGACAGGCCCAATGAAAAACTGTTTTTT
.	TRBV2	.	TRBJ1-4	CASRRIMGGEKLFF	TGTGCCAGCAGAAGAATCATGGGGGGAGAAAAACTGTTTTTT
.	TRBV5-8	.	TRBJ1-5	CASSLDQGVNQPQHF	TGTGCCAGCAGCTTAGATCAGGGCGTCAATCAGCCCCAGCATTTT
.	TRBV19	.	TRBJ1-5	CASRNPSQRQVDQPQHF	TGTGCCAGTAGAAACCCTTCCCAGAGACAGGTTGATCAGCCCCAGCATTTT
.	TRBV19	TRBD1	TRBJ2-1	CASSTSPGQGYHEQFF	TGTGCCAGTAGTACAAGCCCGGGACAGGGGTATCATGAGCAGTTCTTC
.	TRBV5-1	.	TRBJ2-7	CASGFSGSSYEQYF	TGCGCCAGCGGATTTAGCGGAAGCTCCTACGAGCAGTACTTC
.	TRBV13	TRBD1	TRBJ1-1	CASSLTGQAPGAFF	TGTGCCAGCAGCTTAACCGGACAGGCCCCTGGAGCTTTCTTT
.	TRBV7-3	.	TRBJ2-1	CASSLSNWSEQFF	TGTGCCAGCAGCTTAAGTAACTGGTCTGAGCAGTTCTTC
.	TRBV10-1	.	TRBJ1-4	CASSEGQPNEKLFF	TGCGCCAGCAGTGAGGGACAGCCTAATGAAAAACTGTTTTTT
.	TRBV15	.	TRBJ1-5	CATSGGTAYSNQPQHF	TGTGCCACCAGCGGCGGGACCGCTTATAGCAATCAGCCCCAGCATTTT
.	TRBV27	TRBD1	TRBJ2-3	CASSLYGQASRTDTQYF	TGTGCCAGCAGTTTATACGGACAGGCCTCCCGGACAGATACGCAGTATTTT
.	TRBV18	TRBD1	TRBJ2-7	CASSRTGNYEQYF	TGTGCCAGCTCACGGACAGGGAACTACGAGCAGTACTTC
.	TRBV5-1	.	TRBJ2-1	CASSFGDSTSEQFF	TGCGCCAGCAGCTTCGGAGACAGTACAAGTGAGCAGTTCTTC
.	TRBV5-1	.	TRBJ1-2	CASRTLPQENYGYTF	TGCGCCAGCAGAACCCTACCCCAAGAAAACTATGGCTACACCTTC
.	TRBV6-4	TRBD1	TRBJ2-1	CASSDSPDRGHEQFF	TGTGCCAGCAGTGACTCTCCTGACAGGGGACATGAGCAGTTCTTC
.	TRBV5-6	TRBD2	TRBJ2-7	CASSVLAGAYEQYF	TGTGCCAGCAGTGTACTAGCGGGGGCCTACGAGCAGTACTTC
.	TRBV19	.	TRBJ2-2	CASSKLDSNTGELFF	TGTGCCAGTAGTAAATTGGACAGCAACACCGGGGAGCTGTTTTTT
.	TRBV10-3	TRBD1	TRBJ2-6	CAISESGTGFSGANVLTF	TGTGCCATCAGTGAGTCCGGGACAGGCTTCTCTGGGGCCAACGTCCTGACTTTC
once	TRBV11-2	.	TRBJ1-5	CASSLQGNQPQHF	TGTGCCAGCAGCTTGCAGGGCAATCAGCCCCAGCATTTT
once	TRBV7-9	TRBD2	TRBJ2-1	CASSLWRTSAHHEQFF	TGTGCCAGCAGCTTATGGAGGACTAGCGCCCACCATGAGCAGTTCTTC
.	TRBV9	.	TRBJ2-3	CASSVSGAGDTQYF	TGTGCCAGCAGCGTGAGTGGGGCTGGAGATACGCAGTATTTT